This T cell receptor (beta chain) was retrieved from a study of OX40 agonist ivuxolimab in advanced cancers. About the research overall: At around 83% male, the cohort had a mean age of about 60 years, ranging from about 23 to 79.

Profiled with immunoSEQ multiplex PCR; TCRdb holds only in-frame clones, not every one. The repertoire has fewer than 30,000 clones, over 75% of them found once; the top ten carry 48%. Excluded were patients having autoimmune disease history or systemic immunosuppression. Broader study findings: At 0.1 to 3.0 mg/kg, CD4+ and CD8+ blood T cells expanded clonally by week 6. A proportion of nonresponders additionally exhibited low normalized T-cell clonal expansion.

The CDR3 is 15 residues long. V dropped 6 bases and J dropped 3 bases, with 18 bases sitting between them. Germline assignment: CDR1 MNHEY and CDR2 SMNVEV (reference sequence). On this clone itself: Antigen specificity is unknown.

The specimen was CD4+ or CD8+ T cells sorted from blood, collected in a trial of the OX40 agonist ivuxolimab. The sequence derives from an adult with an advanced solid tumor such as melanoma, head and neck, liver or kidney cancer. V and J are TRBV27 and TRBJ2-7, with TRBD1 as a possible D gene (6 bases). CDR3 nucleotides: TGTGCCAGCAGAGTTAGGGGGAGCTACTTCTACGAGCAGTACTTC. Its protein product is CASRVRGSYFYEQYF.